This T cell receptor beta chain came from a study of neurological immune-mediated disorders. In this sample, this clonotype turned up many times. Its antigen is undetermined. TCRdb itself ran the 5' RACE reads through MiXCR, one entry per CDR3 protein. Of 95,000 or so distinct CDR3 sequences in the sample, roughly 3.5% were seen once. Study-wide points: The multiple sclerosis repertoire cluster had no association with any clinical or MRI feature.

The ends lost 9 bases at V and 5 bases at J; junction bases unmatched: 13. The CDR3 is 15 residues long. Germline values: CDR1 ENHRY, CDR2 SYGVKD. The clonotype was recovered from a woman aged 18-29 years with multiple sclerosis. The sequenced sample consisted of PBMCs. This sequence joins TRBV10-3 and TRBJ2-5, with 9 bases that match TRBD1. Here the CDR3 DNA reads TGTGCCATAAGGGGAACAGGGGGCGCTGGGGAGACCCAGTACTTC. It is translated as CAIRGTGGAGETQYF.